A single sample is the source of the 26 T cell receptor beta chains below, sequenced in a study of shared clonotypes between healthy human individuals. Here immunoSEQ multiplex PCR was the method, and the copy in TCRdb shows in-frame clones only, minus some. The sample carries over a million clones, around 98.5% recorded once. The sample comprised naive CD4+ T cells sorted from blood. Subset indicated: CD45RA+ positively selected. These receptors originate from a man in his thirties or forties in good health.

This chain connects TRBV25-1 to TRBJ2-3, with 7 bases fitting TRBD1. This CDR3 spans 15 amino acids. Germline CDR1 MGHDK, CDR2 SYGVNS. Germline trimming cut 6 bases from V and 0 bases from J; bases unmatched to any gene: 6. The CDR3 here is CASRGQKTSTDTQYF. CDR3 coding DNA: TGTGCCAGCAGGGGACAGAAAACTAGCACAGATACGCAGTATTTT.

The gene calls are TRBV4-1 and TRBJ1-1; no firm D call. V lost 4 bases and J lost 4, with 16 bases in between. CDR1 and CDR2 (germline): MGHRA, YSYEKL. The CDR3 is 15 amino acids. The CDR3 reads CASSPRGGSSTEAFF. In nucleotides, the CDR3 is TGCGCCAGCAGCCCACGGGGTGGCAGTTCCACTGAAGCTTTCTTT.

The genes are TRBV15 and TRBJ2-7, with D possibly called TRBD1 or TRBD2 (5 bases each). Germline V gene data show CDR1 as LNHNV and CDR2 as YYDKDF (reference sequence). The CDR3 covers 14 residues. V lost 1 base to trimming and J lost 0 bases, with 7 bases between them. CDR3 loop: CATSRAGSSYEQYF. The CDR3 DNA sequence: TGTGCCACCAGCAGAGCAGGGAGCTCCTACGAGCAGTACTTC.

This clone was picked up one time. Other DNA sequences in this specimen translate into the identical CDR3. This chain links TRBV18 with TRBJ2-5, with D hard to call. This CDR3 spans 12 amino acids. The germline V gene has CDR1 KGHSH and CDR2 LQKENI. The V end was cut by 3 bases, the J end by 5 bases, with 7 bases between. The CDR3 sequence: CASSPTGETQYF. The CDR3, as DNA: TGTGCCAGCTCACCGACTGGGGAGACCCAGTACTTC. The complete variable domain, with remaining parts taken from reference TRBV18 and TRBJ2-5, reads NAGVMQNPRHLVRRRGQEARLRCSPMKGHSHVYWYRQLPEEGLKFMVYLQKENIIDESGMPKERFSAEFPKEGPSILRIQQVVRGDSAAYFCASSPTGETQYFGPGTRLLVL.

This rearrangement joins TRBV7-9 to TRBJ2-1, with 13 bases matching TRBD2. The ends lost 5 bases at V and 1 base at J; junction bases unmatched: 11. From germline, CDR1 is SEHNR and CDR2 FQNEAQ (reference sequence). The CDR3 spans 19 residues. The CDR3 sequence is CASSPDGTSGMRSYNEQFF. Written as DNA, the CDR3 is TGTGCCAGCAGCCCCGACGGGACTAGCGGGATGCGATCCTACAATGAGCAGTTCTTC.

The rearrangement uses TRBV4-3 and TRBJ1-2; weak D call: TRBD1 (6 bases). The CDR3 consists of 14 residues. Trimming removed 5 bases from V and 5 bases from J, with 15 bases in between. CDR1 and CDR2 from the germline V gene are LGHNA and YSLEER. CDR3 region: CASSSLGGTYGYTF. CDR3 sequence (DNA): TGCGCCAGCAGCTCTTTGGGGGGGACATATGGCTACACCTTC.

This chain connects TRBV11-3 to TRBJ2-5; D may match TRBD1 or TRBD2 (6 bases each). Germline CDR1 SGHNT, CDR2 YENEEA. V dropped 3 bases and J dropped 1 base, with 15 bases sitting between them. The CDR3 has 16 amino acids. CDR3 bases: TGTGCCAGCAGCTTGGAGGGCACAGGGAGCCAAGAGACCCAGTACTTC. This translates into CASSLEGTGSQETQYF.

V usage is TRBV7-9 and J usage is TRBJ2-5; a possible D gene is TRBD1 (5 bases). Germline-derived CDR1 and CDR2 are SEHNR and FQNEAQ (reference sequence). V dropped 6 bases and J dropped 4 bases, with 12 bases sitting between them. The CDR3 loop spans 13 amino acids. CDR3 residues: CASRPRVTETQYF. CDR3 DNA sequence: TGTGCCAGCAGACCCAGGGTTACAGAGACCCAGTACTTC.

The chain joins TRBV28 to TRBJ1-2, with a tentative D call TRBD1 (5 bases). V lost 7 bases and J 5 bases, leaving 14 bases between the germline ends. The CDR3 has 13 residues. CDR1 and CDR2 (germline): MDHEN, SYDVKM. The CDR3: CASKGSAGYGYTF. Written as DNA, the CDR3 is TGTGCCAGCAAGGGGAGTGCGGGGTATGGCTACACCTTC.

The chain joins TRBV29-1 to TRBJ2-5, with 8 bases lining up with TRBD2. The CDR3 is 14 amino acids. Looked up from germline, CDR1 is SQVTM and CDR2 is ANQGSEA. V shed 5 bases and J 5 bases; nucleotides not matched to a gene: 10. The CDR3 sequence is CSVTQAGVRETQYF. CDR3 nucleotide sequence: TGCAGCGTTACCCAAGCGGGAGTGCGGGAGACCCAGTACTTC.

V gene TRBV2 combines with J gene TRBJ1-4; TRBD1 might be the D (5 bases). This CDR3 comprises 11 residues. Germline V gives CDR1 SNHLY, CDR2 FYNNEI. The ends were cut back, 5 bases at V and 14 bases at J, with 12 bases in the middle. CDR3 amino acids: CASSYQGGLFF. CDR3 nucleotide sequence: TGTGCCAGCAGTTATCAGGGAGGGCTGTTTTTT.

The V call is TRBV28, the J call TRBJ1-5; TRBD1 agrees at 9 bases. This CDR3 contains 18 residues. Germline CDR1 is MDHEN and CDR2 is SYDVKM. The J segment lost 2 bases and the V segment lost 5 bases, leaving 13 bases of the junction unmatched. The DNA for the CDR3 is TGTGCCAGCAGTCGGGACAGGGAGGGTTCATATGGCAATCAGCCCCAGCATTTT. Its translation: CASSRDREGSYGNQPQHF.

This chain joins TRBV11-3 and TRBJ2-2; the D is unclear. Germline V CDR1 and CDR2: SGHNT, YENEEA. V lost 4 bases, J lost 6 bases, and 9 bases lay in between. The CDR3 extends over 13 amino acids. The CDR3 bases are TGTGCCAGCAGCTCTCCCCCTGCCGGGGAGCTGTTTTTT. It yields the protein CASSSPPAGELFF.

J is TRBJ1-2 and V is TRBV5-1; D might be TRBD1 (5 bases). The V gene's germline CDR1 is SGHRS and CDR2 YFSETQ. Trimming cost V 0 bases and J 4 bases, with 13 bases left between them. The length of the CDR3 is 15 residues. The CDR3 nucleotides are TGCGCCAGCAGCTTGGGGGGACGGGTGACCTATGGCTACACCTTC. Translation: CASSLGGRVTYGYTF.

V gene TRBV28 combines with J gene TRBJ2-1; 9 positions match TRBD2. V shed 6 bases and J 4 bases; nucleotides not matched to a gene: 4. The V gene's germline CDR1 is MDHEN and CDR2 SYDVKM. The CDR3 extends over 14 amino acids. CDR3 amino acids: CASRLAGRYNEQFF. CDR3 nucleotide sequence: TGTGCCAGCAGGCTAGCGGGGAGGTACAATGAGCAGTTCTTC.

This rearrangement joins TRBV6-6 to TRBJ1-1; D is unclear. This CDR3 region has 13 residues. Germline V gene data show CDR1 as MNHNY and CDR2 as SVGAGI (reference sequence). V dropped 7 bases and J dropped 5 bases, with 14 bases sitting between them. The CDR3 DNA reads TGTGCCAGCAACCGCCGAGAAGGGACTGAAGCTTTCTTT. Its protein is CASNRREGTEAFF.

The CDR3 DNA reads TGTGCCAGCAGCCCCCGGGAGGCGAGGGGAGGAAGTCAGCCCCAGCATTTT. Its translation is CASSPREARGGSQPQHF. The V gene is TRBV9, the J gene TRBJ1-5, with D maybe TRBD1 (5 bases). This CDR3 has 17 residues. CDR1 is SGDLS and CDR2 is YYNGEE in the germline V gene. Trimming removed 4 bases from V and 6 bases from J, with 23 bases in between.

The V and J genes are TRBV28 and TRBJ2-2; 8 nucleotides align to TRBD1. The CDR3 totals 17 residues. The junction had 12 bases not matched to a gene; V was cut back by 5 bases and J by 4 bases. Per germline, CDR1 MDHEN and CDR2 SYDVKM. The CDR3 is CASSPRTGTGRTGELFF. CDR3 nucleotide sequence: TGTGCCAGCAGTCCAAGAACCGGGACAGGTCGCACCGGGGAGCTGTTTTTT. Combining the CDR3 with reference TRBV28 and TRBJ2-2 gives the whole variable domain DVKVTQSSRYLVKRTGEKVFLECVQDMDHENMFWYRQDPGLGLRLIYFSYDVKMKEKGDIPEGYSVSREKKERFSLILESASTNQTSMYLCASSPRTGTGRTGELFFGEGSRLTVL.

The rearrangement joins TRBV10-3 to TRBJ2-7; D is possibly TRBD1 (6 bases). The CDR3 has 14 amino acids. CDR1 is ENHRY and CDR2 is SYGVKD in the germline V gene. The V end lost 6 bases, the J end lost 0 bases, and 12 bases lay between the germline ends. CDR3 loop: CAIRPTGSSYEQYF. DNA of the CDR3: TGTGCCATCAGACCGACAGGTAGCTCCTACGAGCAGTACTTC.

DNA for the CDR3: TGCAGCGTTGAATTTGCAGGCCAAGAGACCCAGTACTTC. Translated, it gives CSVEFAGQETQYF. This chain uses TRBV29-1 with TRBJ2-5; no firm D call. CDR3 length equals 13 residues. Trimming removed 2 bases from V and 1 base from J, with 8 bases in between. Germline lookup yields CDR1 SQVTM and CDR2 ANQGSEA.

Remarks on this clone: Other DNA sequences in the sample encode the same CDR3. The V call is TRBV11-2, the J call TRBJ2-7; unclear D gene. CDR3 length equals 13 residues. In germline, CDR1 is SGHAT, CDR2 FQNNGV. Trimming left V 1 base short and J 2 bases short, with 6 bases between. The CDR3 spells CASSLGATYEQYF. The CDR3 nucleotides read TGTGCCAGCAGCTTAGGGGCCACCTACGAGCAGTACTTC.

V usage is TRBV30 and J usage is TRBJ2-5; D remains unclear. The germline V gene encodes CDR1 GTSNPN and CDR2 SVGIG (reference sequence). Trimming pared 4 bases from V and 5 bases from J, leaving 17 bases between. This CDR3 has 14 residues. The CDR3 loop reads CAWNFNVGEETQYF. In DNA form, the CDR3 reads TGTGCCTGGAACTTTAATGTGGGCGAGGAGACCCAGTACTTC.

The J gene is TRBJ2-5, the V gene TRBV29-1, with TRBD1 as a possible D gene (6 bases). The CDR3 is made up of 14 amino acids. Trimming pared 6 bases from V and 5 bases from J, leaving 19 bases between. The V gene's germline CDR1 is SQVTM and CDR2 ANQGSEA. CDR3 nucleotide sequence: TGCAGCGTCCCGTCTTCAGGGGTCGGGGAGACCCAGTACTTC. This translates into CSVPSSGVGETQYF.

The chain uses TRBV5-6 and TRBJ1-5; 7 bases are shared with TRBD1. The length of the CDR3 is 15 residues. Germline V gives CDR1 SGHDT, CDR2 YYEEEE. With V trimmed by 0 bases and J by 7 bases, 7 bases remained unmatched. The CDR3 sequence is CASSLGTGGTQPQHF. CDR3 coding DNA: TGTGCCAGCAGCTTGGGGACAGGTGGCACGCAGCCCCAGCATTTT.

The chain joins TRBV7-9 to TRBJ2-5; D remains unclear. V was trimmed by 4 bases and J by 4 bases, leaving 7 bases between them. This CDR3 has 12 residues. Germline assignment: CDR1 SEHNR and CDR2 FQNEAQ (reference sequence). Written as DNA, the CDR3 is TGTGCCAGCAGCTCCCGTCCAGAGACCCAGTACTTC. Its translation is CASSSRPETQYF.

The chain couples TRBV19 to TRBJ2-6; a weak D match, TRBD1 (6 bases). Germline-derived CDR1 and CDR2 are LNHDA and SQIVND (reference sequence). The V gene lost 3 bases and the J gene lost 0 bases, with 15 bases spanning the gap. This CDR3 has 18 residues. The CDR3 region has the DNA TGTGCCAGTAGTATCCAACGACAGGCCCCCTCTGGGGCCAACGTCCTGACTTTC. Amino acid sequence: CASSIQRQAPSGANVLTF.